Listed below are T cell receptor beta chains from one sample, sequenced in a study of early T cells in non-severe SARS-CoV-2 infection. TCRdb passed the 5' RACE reads through MiXCR, listing each CDR3 protein once. Among under 50,000 distinct CDR3 sequences, about 25% were seen once, and the ten largest hold around 4.6%. The sample was whole blood, taken at baseline. The receptors were gathered from an adult who was a healthcare worker with PCR-confirmed SARS-CoV-2 infection or an uninfected control (not recorded which). CDR3s include the opening cysteine and the closing phenylalanine or tryptophan. Fields, in order: D gene, J gene, V gene, CDR3 length, clone size, CDR3 DNA, CDR3 protein. The D gene is left open where the match is weak. A row's size may be missing; if present it is once, few, many or a size class.

D gene: NA
J gene: TRBJ2-2
V gene: TRBV7-9
CDR3 length: 16
clone size: many
CDR3 DNA: TGTGCCAGCAGCCGGGGGACGGGGTCGGACACCGGGGAGCTGTTTTTT
CDR3 protein: CASSRGTGSDTGELFF

D gene: NA
J gene: TRBJ1-1
V gene: TRBV10-1
CDR3 length: 14
clone size: NA
CDR3 DNA: TGCGCCAGCAGTGAGGGGGGGAGAGGAACTGAAGCTTTCTTT
CDR3 protein: CASSEGGRGTEAFF

D gene: NA
J gene: TRBJ1-1
V gene: TRBV7-9
CDR3 length: 15
clone size: few
CDR3 DNA: TGTGCCAGCAGCTCAGGACAGATGAGTAACGCTGAAGCTTTCTTT
CDR3 protein: CASSSGQMSNAEAFF

D gene: NA
J gene: TRBJ2-4
V gene: TRBV27
CDR3 length: 17
clone size: NA
CDR3 DNA: TGTGCCAGCAGTTTATACCAGGGGAGACGAGCCAAAAACATTCAGTACTTC
CDR3 protein: CASSLYQGRRAKNIQYF

D gene: NA
J gene: TRBJ2-7
V gene: TRBV6-2/TRBV6-3
CDR3 length: 12
clone size: NA
CDR3 DNA: TGTGCCAGCAGTTACTCCCCCTACGAGCAGTACTTC
CDR3 protein: CASSYSPYEQYF

D gene: TRBD1
J gene: TRBJ1-3
V gene: TRBV29-1
CDR3 length: 13
clone size: NA
CDR3 DNA: TGCAGCGCCACAGGGGGCACTGGAAACACCATATATTTT
CDR3 protein: CSATGGTGNTIYF

D gene: NA
J gene: TRBJ1-6
V gene: TRBV3-1
CDR3 length: 15
clone size: NA
CDR3 DNA: TGTGCCAGCAGCCAAGATTTACGGGTACAGTCACCCCTCCACTTT
CDR3 protein: CASSQDLRVQSPLHF

D gene: TRBD2
J gene: TRBJ2-3
V gene: TRBV7-2
CDR3 length: 14
clone size: NA
CDR3 DNA: TGTGCCAGCAGCTTACTAGCGGGTTCAGATACGCAGTATTTT
CDR3 protein: CASSLLAGSDTQYF

D gene: TRBD1
J gene: TRBJ2-7
V gene: TRBV4-2
CDR3 length: 14
clone size: NA
CDR3 DNA: TGTGCCAGCAGCCTCACCCGGGACAGCTACGAGCAGTACTTC
CDR3 protein: CASSLTRDSYEQYF

D gene: TRBD1
J gene: TRBJ1-1
V gene: TRBV5-6
CDR3 length: 15
clone size: NA
CDR3 DNA: TGTGCCAGCAGCAAGGGACAGAACATGAACACTGAAGCTTTCTTT
CDR3 protein: CASSKGQNMNTEAFF

D gene: NA
J gene: TRBJ2-3
V gene: TRBV2
CDR3 length: 14
clone size: NA
CDR3 DNA: TGTGCCAGCAGGGATTCTGGTAGGGCGGATACGCAGTATTTT
CDR3 protein: CASRDSGRADTQYF

D gene: NA
J gene: TRBJ2-7
V gene: TRBV11-2
CDR3 length: 12
clone size: NA
CDR3 DNA: TGTGCCAGCAGCTTAGACGCTCCCGAGCAGTACTTC
CDR3 protein: CASSLDAPEQYF

D gene: TRBD2
J gene: TRBJ2-7
V gene: TRBV7-2
CDR3 length: 17
clone size: NA
CDR3 DNA: TGTGCCAGCAGCCCCGGGACTAGCGGGCCTCTTACTGGGGAGCAGTACTTC
CDR3 protein: CASSPGTSGPLTGEQYF

D gene: NA
J gene: TRBJ1-1
V gene: TRBV18
CDR3 length: 14
clone size: NA
CDR3 DNA: TGTGCCAGCTCACCACTAAGGGAGGGGACTGAAGCTTTCTTT
CDR3 protein: CASSPLREGTEAFF

D gene: NA
J gene: TRBJ1-1
V gene: TRBV4-2
CDR3 length: 15
clone size: few
CDR3 DNA: TGTGCCAGCAGCCAAGATCAGGGAACTCTCACTGAAGCTTTCTTT
CDR3 protein: CASSQDQGTLTEAFF

D gene: NA
J gene: TRBJ2-7
V gene: TRBV6-2/TRBV6-3
CDR3 length: 14
clone size: NA
CDR3 DNA: TGTGCCAGCAGCCCCCACTCCTCACGGCTGGAGCAGTACTTC
CDR3 protein: CASSPHSSRLEQYF

D gene: TRBD1
J gene: TRBJ2-7
V gene: TRBV7-9
CDR3 length: 12
clone size: few
CDR3 DNA: TGTGCCAGCAGCTGGGACAGCTACGAGCAGTACTTC
CDR3 protein: CASSWDSYEQYF